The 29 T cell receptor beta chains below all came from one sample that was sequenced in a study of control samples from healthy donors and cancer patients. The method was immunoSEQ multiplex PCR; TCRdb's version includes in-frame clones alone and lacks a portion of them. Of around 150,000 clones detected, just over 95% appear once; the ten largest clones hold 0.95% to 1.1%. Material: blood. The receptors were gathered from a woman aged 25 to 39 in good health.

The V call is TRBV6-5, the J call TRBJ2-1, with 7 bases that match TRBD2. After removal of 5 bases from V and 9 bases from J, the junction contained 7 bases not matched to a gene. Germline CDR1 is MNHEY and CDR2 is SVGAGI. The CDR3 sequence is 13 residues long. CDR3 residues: CASSTLAAGEQFF. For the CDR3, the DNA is TGTGCCAGCAGTACGCTAGCGGCGGGTGAGCAGTTCTTC.

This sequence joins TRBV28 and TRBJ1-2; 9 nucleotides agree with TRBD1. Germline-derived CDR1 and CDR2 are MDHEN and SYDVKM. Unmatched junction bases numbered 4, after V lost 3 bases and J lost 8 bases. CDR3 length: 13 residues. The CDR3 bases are TGTGCCAGCAGTTTCGGGACAGGGCTAGGCTACACCTTC. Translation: CASSFGTGLGYTF.

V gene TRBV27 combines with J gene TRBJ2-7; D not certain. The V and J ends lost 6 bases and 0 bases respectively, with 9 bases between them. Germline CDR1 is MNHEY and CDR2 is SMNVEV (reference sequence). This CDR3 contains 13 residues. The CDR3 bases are TGTGCCAGCAGCGGAGACACCTCCTACGAGCAGTACTTC. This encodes CASSGDTSYEQYF.

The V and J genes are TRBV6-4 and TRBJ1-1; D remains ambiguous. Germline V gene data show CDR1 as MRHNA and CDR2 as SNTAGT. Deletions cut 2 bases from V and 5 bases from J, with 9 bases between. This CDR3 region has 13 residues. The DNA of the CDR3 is TGTGCCAGCAGTGACAGCGAGTGGACTGAAGCTTTCTTT. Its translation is CASSDSEWTEAFF.

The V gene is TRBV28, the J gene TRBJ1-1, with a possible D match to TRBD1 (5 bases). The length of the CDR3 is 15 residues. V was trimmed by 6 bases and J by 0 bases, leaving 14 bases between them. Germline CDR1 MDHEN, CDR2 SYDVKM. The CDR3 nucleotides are TGTGCCAGCAGGGGAGGGGATGTGATGAACACTGAAGCTTTCTTT. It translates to CASRGGDVMNTEAFF.

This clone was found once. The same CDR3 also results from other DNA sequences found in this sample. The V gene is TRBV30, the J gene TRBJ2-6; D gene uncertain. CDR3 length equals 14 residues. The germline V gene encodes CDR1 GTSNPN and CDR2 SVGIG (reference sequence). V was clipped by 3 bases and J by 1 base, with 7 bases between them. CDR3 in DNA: TGTGCCTGGAGCGTTGGATCTGGGGCCAACGTCCTGACTTTC. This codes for CAWSVGSGANVLTF.

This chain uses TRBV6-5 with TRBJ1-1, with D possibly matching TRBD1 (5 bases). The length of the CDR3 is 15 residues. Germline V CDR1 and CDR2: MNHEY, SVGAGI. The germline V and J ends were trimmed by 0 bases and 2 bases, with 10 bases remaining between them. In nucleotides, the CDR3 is TGTGCCAGCAGTTACTCATCTGGGGGTAACACTGAAGCTTTCTTT. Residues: CASSYSSGGNTEAFF.

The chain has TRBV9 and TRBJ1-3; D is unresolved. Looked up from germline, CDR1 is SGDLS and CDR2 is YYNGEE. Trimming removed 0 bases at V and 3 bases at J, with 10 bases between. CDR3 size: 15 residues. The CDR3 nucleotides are TGTGCCAGCAGCGTAGGCGCTGGGCATGGAAACACCATATATTTT. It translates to CASSVGAGHGNTIYF.

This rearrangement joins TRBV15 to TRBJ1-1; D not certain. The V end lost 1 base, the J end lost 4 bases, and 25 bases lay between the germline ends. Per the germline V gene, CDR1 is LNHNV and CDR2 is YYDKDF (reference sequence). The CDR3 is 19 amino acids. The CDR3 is CATSRGGEELPRRITEAFF. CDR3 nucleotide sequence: TGTGCCACCAGCAGAGGAGGAGAGGAACTTCCGAGGCGGATCACTGAAGCTTTCTTT.

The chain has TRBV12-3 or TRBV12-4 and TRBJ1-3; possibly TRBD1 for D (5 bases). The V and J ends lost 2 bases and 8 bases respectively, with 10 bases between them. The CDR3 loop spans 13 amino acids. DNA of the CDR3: TGTGCCAGCAGTTTACTGGGGGAGGACACCATATATTTT. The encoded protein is CASSLLGEDTIYF.

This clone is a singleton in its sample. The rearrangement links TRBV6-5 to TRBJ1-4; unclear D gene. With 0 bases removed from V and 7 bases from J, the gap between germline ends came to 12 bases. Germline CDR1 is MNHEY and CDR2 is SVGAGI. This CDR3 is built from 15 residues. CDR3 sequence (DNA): TGTGCCAGCAGTTACTCTAGGGCCTTAGGTGAAAAACTGTTTTTT. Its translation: CASSYSRALGEKLFF.

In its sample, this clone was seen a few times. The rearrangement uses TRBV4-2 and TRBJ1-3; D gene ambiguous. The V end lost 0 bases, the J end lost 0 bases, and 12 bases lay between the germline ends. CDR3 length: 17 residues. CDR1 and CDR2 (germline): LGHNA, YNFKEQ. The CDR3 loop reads CASSQDGKAASGNTIYF. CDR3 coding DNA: TGTGCCAGCAGCCAAGATGGGAAAGCTGCCTCTGGAAACACCATATATTTT.

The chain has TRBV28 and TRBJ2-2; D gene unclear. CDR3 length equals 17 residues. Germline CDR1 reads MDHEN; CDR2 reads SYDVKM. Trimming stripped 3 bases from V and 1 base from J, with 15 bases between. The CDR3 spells CASSLELVPQNTGELFF. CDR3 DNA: TGTGCCAGCAGTTTGGAGCTAGTCCCCCAGAACACCGGGGAGCTGTTTTTT.

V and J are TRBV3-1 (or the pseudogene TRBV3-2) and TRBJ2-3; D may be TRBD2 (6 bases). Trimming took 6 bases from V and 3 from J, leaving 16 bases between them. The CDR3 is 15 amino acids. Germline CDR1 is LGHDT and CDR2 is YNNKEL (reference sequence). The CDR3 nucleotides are TGTGCCAGCAGGTCATGGGGGGATCGGACAGATACGCAGTATTTT. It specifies CASRSWGDRTDTQYF.

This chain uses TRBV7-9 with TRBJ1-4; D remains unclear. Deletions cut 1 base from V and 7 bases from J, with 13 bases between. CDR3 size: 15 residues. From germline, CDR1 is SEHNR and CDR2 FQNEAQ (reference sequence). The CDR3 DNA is TGTGCCAGCAGCTTAGGGGCTACAATAGGTGAAAAACTGTTTTTT. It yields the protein CASSLGATIGEKLFF.

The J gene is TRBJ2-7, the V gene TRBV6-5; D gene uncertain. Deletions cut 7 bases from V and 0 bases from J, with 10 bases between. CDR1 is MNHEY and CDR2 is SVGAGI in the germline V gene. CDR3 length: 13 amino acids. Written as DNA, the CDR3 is TGTGCCAGCATGGGCCGCCTCTCCTACGAGCAGTACTTC. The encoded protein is CASMGRLSYEQYF.

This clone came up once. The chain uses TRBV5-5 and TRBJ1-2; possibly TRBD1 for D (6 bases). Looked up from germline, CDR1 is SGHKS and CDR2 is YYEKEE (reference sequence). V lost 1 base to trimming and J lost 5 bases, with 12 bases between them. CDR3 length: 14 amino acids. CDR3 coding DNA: TGTGCCAGCAGCTTGCTCCTGGACAGTTATGGCTACACCTTC. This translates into CASSLLLDSYGYTF. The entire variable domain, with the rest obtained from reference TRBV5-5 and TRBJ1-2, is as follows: DAGVTQSPTHLIKTRGQQVTLRCSPISGHKSVSWYQQVLGQGPQFIFQYYEKEERGRGNFPDRFSARQFPNYSSELNVNALLLGDSALYLCASSLLLDSYGYTFGSGTRLTVV.

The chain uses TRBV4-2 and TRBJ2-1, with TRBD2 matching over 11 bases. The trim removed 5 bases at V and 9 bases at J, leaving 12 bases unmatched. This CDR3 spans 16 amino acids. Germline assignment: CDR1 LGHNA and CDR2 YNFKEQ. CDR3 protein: CASSLGTSGGGGEQFF. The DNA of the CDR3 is TGTGCCAGCAGCTTAGGGACTAGCGGAGGGGGGGGTGAGCAGTTCTTC.

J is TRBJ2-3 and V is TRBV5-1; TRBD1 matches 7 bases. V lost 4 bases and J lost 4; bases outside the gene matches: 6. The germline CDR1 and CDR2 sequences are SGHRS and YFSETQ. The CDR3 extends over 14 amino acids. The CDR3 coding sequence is TGCGCCAGCAGCCATGACAGGGTCCCAGATACGCAGTATTTT. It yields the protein CASSHDRVPDTQYF.

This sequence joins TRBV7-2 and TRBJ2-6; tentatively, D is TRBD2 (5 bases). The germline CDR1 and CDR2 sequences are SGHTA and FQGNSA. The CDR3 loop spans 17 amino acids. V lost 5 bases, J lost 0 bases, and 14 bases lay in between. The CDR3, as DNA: TGTGCCAGCAGCCCTCTGGGAGTGAACTCTGGGGCCAACGTCCTGACTTTC. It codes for CASSPLGVNSGANVLTF.

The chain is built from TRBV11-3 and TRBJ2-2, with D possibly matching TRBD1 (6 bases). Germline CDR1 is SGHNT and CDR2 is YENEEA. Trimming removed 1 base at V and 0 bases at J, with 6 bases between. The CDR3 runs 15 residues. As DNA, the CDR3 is TGTGCCAGCAGCTTAGGGACAGCGAACACCGGGGAGCTGTTTTTT. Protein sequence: CASSLGTANTGELFF.

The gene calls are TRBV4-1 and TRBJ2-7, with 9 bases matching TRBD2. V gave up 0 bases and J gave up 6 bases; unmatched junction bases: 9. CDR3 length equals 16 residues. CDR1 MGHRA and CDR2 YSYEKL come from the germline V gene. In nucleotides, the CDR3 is TGCGCCAGCAGCCAAGAGGGGACTAGCCCCTTTCGCGAGCAGTACTTC. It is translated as CASSQEGTSPFREQYF.

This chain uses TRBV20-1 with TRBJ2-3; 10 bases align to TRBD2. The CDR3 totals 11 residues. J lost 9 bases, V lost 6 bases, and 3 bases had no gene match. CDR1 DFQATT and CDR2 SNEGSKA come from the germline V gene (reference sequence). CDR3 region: CSARLAGTQYF. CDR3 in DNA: TGCAGTGCGAGACTAGCGGGCACGCAGTATTTT.

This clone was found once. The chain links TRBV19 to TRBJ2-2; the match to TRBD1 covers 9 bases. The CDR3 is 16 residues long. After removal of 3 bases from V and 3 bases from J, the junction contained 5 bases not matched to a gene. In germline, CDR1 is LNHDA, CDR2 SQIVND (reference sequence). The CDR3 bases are TGTGCCAGTAGTATGCGGGGACAGGGATACACCGGGGAGCTGTTTTTT. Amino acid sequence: CASSMRGQGYTGELFF. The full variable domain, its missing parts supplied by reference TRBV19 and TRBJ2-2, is DGGITQSPKYLFRKEGQNVTLSCEQNLNHDAMYWYRQDPGQGLRLIYYSQIVNDFQKGDIAEGYSVSREKKESFPLTVTSAQKNPTAFYLCASSMRGQGYTGELFFGEGSRLTVL.

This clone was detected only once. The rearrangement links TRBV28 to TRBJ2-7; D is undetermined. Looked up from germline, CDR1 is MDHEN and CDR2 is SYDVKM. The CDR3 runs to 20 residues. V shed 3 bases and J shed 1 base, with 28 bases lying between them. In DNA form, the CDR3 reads TGTGCCAGCAGTTTCCGCCACAGACCTGTCGTCCCAATCCTGTCCTACGAGCAGTACTTC. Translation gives CASSFRHRPVVPILSYEQYF.

The CDR3 DNA reads as TGCAGCGTTGAGGGGCCCCGACTGAACACTGAAGCTTTCTTT. This gives the protein CSVEGPRLNTEAFF. The rearrangement uses TRBV29-1 and TRBJ1-1, with TRBD1 as a possible D gene (5 bases). Germline V gene sequence: CDR1 SQVTM, CDR2 ANQGSEA. The CDR3 is 14 amino acids. The germline V and J ends were trimmed by 3 bases and 0 bases, with 11 bases remaining between them.

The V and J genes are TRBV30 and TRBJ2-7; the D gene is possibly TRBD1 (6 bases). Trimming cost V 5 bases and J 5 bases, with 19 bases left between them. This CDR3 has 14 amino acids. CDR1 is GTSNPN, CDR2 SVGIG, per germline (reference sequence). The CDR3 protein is CAWAIRGIPNEQYF. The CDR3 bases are TGTGCCTGGGCCATAAGGGGGATCCCCAACGAGCAGTACTTC.

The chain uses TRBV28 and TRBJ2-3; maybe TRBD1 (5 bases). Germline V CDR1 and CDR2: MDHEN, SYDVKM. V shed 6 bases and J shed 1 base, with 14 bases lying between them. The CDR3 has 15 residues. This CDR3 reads CASSSGSWGTDTQYF. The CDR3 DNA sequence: TGTGCCAGCAGCTCAGGGTCCTGGGGCACAGATACGCAGTATTTT.

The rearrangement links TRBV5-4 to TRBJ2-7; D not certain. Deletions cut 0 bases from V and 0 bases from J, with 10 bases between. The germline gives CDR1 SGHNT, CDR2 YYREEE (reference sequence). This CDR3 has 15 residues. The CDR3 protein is CASSLGQVSSYEQYF. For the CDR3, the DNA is TGTGCCAGCAGCTTGGGGCAGGTGAGCTCCTACGAGCAGTACTTC.